The sequence of this TCR beta chain was determined in a study of blood T cells in healthy people across ages. Collection of 8.5 to 10 milliliters of peripheral blood was performed for each donor. Then a second PCR, running roughly 6 to 11 cycles, was carried out with a sample-barcoded 5' primer and a J-beta primer mix. TCRdb itself ran the 5' RACE reads through MiXCR, one entry per CDR3 protein. This sample has under 2,000,000 distinct CDR3 sequences; roughly 49% occur once, and the top ten carry 2.1%. V gave up 4 bases and J gave up 0 bases, with 21 bases separating them. Per germline, CDR1 SGHTA and CDR2 FQGNSA. CDR3 length: 18 amino acids.

This chain connects TRBV7-2 to TRBJ1-1; D is ambiguous. The sequenced material came from blood. The TCR sequence derives from a woman aged 40 to 50 in good health. CDR3 amino acids: CASSSNGPVPGLNTEAFF. For the CDR3, the DNA is TGTGCCAGCAGCTCCAATGGACCTGTTCCGGGGTTGAACACTGAAGCTTTCTTT.